This entry features one T cell receptor (beta chain) sequence. The specificity of this receptor is unknown. No base quality values were provided; no much bigger clone lies one nucleotide off. Taken from the germline V gene, the CDR1 and CDR2 loops are SGHAT and FQNNGV. V lost 6 bases and J lost 0 bases; the stretch between them is 8 bases long. The CDR3 runs 14 residues from the cysteine to the phenylalanine. The CDR3 DNA has 42 bases and is translated from base 1. The library relied on the immunoSEQ multiplex PCR assay. For the multiplex PCR, a mixture combining 60 forward primers for TCR Vbeta segments and 13 reverse primers for TCR Jbeta segments was used. The CDR3 region of rearranged TCR beta genes was amplified from genomic DNA by a multiplex PCR assay. Amplified TCR beta libraries were sequenced as 87-base-pair reads on the Illumina HiSeq System. In the paper's pipeline: Across the 640 or so repertoires, a later analysis counted 60 million to 90 million unique TCR beta chains, 9.5 million to 13 million of which were shared by at least two donors. Raw reads were error-corrected and collapsed into unique sequences by a nearest-neighbor algorithm in which closely related sequences were merged to remove PCR and sequencing errors. V, D and J gene segments were assigned by aligning CDR3 sequences to IMGT reference sequences. For a sequence to be retained, a match of at least six nucleotides to both a V gene segment and a J gene segment was required. A rearrangement counted as productive if the CDR3 had no stop codons and remained in frame with V and J, and every other rearrangement counted as non-productive. Following IMGT convention, CDR3 was defined as the stretch from the second conserved V-encoded cysteine up to the conserved J-encoded phenylalanine. The earlier analysis of about 610 of the donors excluded sequences that lacked an unambiguous match to a single V gene segment. An earlier analysis of under 750 of the donors called V segments functional above 56.7% productive rearrangements and segregating when the between-donor standard deviation exceeded 5%. A statistical classification framework was built for diagnosing cytomegalovirus status from the catalog of TCR beta chain sequences. In a later analysis, V and J genes were assigned by comparing TCR nucleotide sequences against IMGT/GENE-DB human TR gene sequences. In a later analysis, CDR3 sequences and most-parsimonious VDJ recombination scenarios were assigned using the TCRdist pipeline. In a later analysis, each TCR beta chain was defined by its CDR3 amino acid sequence together with its V-gene family, and reads without a unique V-gene family were excluded. To address suspected cross-contamination and a sequencing artifact, a later analysis removed 450 to 700 highly shared, low-generation-probability nucleotide sequences. A later analysis calculated a clonal expansion index for each public chain from normalized within-repertoire ranks of inferred template counts. In a later analysis, generation probabilities were computed using a VDJ recombination model fitted to out-of-frame rearrangements, and the results were checked against IGoR. In a later analysis, TCR-TCR, TCR-HLA and TCR-CMV co-occurrence was scored with hypergeometric tests, and a repertoire-size bias correction was applied to TCR pairs. In a later analysis, false discovery rates were estimated by permuting HLA or CMV assignments 20 times. In a later analysis, co-occurring TCRs were grouped using DBSCAN, and TCRdist sequence similarity was added for clustering within HLA-allele-positive subsets. Repertoires with fewer than 30,000 or more than 120,000 public chains, plus five repertoires with anomalous nucleotide sharing, were excluded from co-occurrence clustering. TCRdb took this table from immuneACCESS and kept in-frame rearrangements with V and J called. Such tables lack part of the clones; where checked against another copy, unresolved V genes explain under half of the gap, and the rest is unexplained. V and J calls and clone size come straight from that table; D and trimming were deduced from the DNA. The table for this sample lists about 130,000 clones; 80% of them were counted only once. The ten most abundant clones make up 7% to 9.5% of the sample.

The record originates from a study of cytomegalovirus exposure and HLA in healthy donors (dated by TCRdb to between 2016 and 2019). Looking at the study overall: An earlier analysis of approximately 600 of the donors reported approximately 270 Gb of sequence data and some 100 million unique TCR beta sequences from 150 million to 200 million T cells. Along with the roughly 610-subject first cohort, a separate validation cohort of over 90 different subjects was used. The T cell repertoires of 666 subjects were profiled by immunosequencing and related to cytomegalovirus serostatus. About five DR-DQ haplotypes were handled as single units for association and clustering because linkage in the cohort was strong. Typing coverage varied by locus: roughly 620-640 donors for A, B, C, DRB1 and DQB1; approximately 520 for DQA1; 600 to 610 for DPA1; around 490 for DPB1. Class I and class II HLA loci were covered by the typing at four-digit resolution. A later analysis re-examined previously published TCR beta repertoires from 500 to 700 donors and added high-resolution HLA genotyping to investigate patterns of TCR occurrence. A later genetic analysis took genome-wide SNP genotypes for about 55% of the 666 donors and used that subset as a discovery cohort. All discovery cohort repertoires had been generated on a single sequencing platform. To predict cytomegalovirus infection status, the study brought together high-throughput TCR immunosequencing, statistical association of individual TCRs with disease status, and machine learning. The genetic ancestry cluster associated with self-reported Caucasian donors included 81% of the 398 genotyped donors. Rather than using new phenotypic data, the later analysis identified candidate immune exposures from TCR beta sequences and from how often those sequences occurred across donors. Donor age, sex, ethnicity and CMV serostatus were compiled together with the repertoire data. An earlier analysis of roughly 600 of the donors used high-throughput TCR beta sequencing to judge whether each TCR beta V gene segment behaved as functional or pseudogenic. About 280 gigabases of sequencing data and around 88 million unique TCR sequences made up an early release that covered several hundred HLA-typed donors. The study was designed to test whether signatures of past pathogen exposure could be identified by cataloging public T cell receptors. Among some 410 genotyped donors of the cohort, an average of around 240,000 unique TCR beta nucleotide sequences were sequenced per donor, roughly 18% of them non-productive. The paper's findings and limits, for the study overall: In vitro tests confirmed that a few of the cytomegalovirus-associated TCR beta chains recognize cytomegalovirus antigens. According to a later analysis, TCR association rates differed among HLA loci, with DRB1 alleles showing the most associated TCRs and HLA-C alleles showing the fewest. Compared with equally common non-associated chains, HLA-associated TCR beta chains in a later analysis were more clonally expanded and had lower generation probabilities. A later analysis found that most CMV-associated TCR beta chains appeared HLA-restricted, with HLA associations seemingly driven largely by CMV exposure. In a later analysis, several top co-occurrence clusters were reported to appear linked to parvovirus B19, influenza, CMV and Epstein-Barr virus. HLA typing was unavailable for some donors at each locus, so association tests used only the typed subset. Immune exposure information for the cohort was limited to CMV serostatus. In a later genetic analysis, a missense DCLRE1C variant was associated with V-gene and J-gene trimming of TCR beta chains, and the association was replicated in an independent cohort. In both the original and validation cohorts, the classifier was reported to diagnose cytomegalovirus status with high specificity and sensitivity. In a later genetic analysis, fewer N-insertions in productive TCRs were reported among donors in an Asian-associated ancestry cluster than the roughly 700-donor mean. A group of highly shared sequence variants was considered likely to be a technical artifact of the sequencing pipeline. The authors suggested that the approach could potentially be generalized to other disease states and immunological phenotypes. When HLA alleles, especially DR and DQ, strongly co-occurred, TCR associations were difficult to assign to individual alleles. A further reported finding was that TCR beta sequences accurately predicted the HLA-A and HLA-B alleles for most subjects in the first cohort. Some IMGT-functional V segments, including TRBV6-2 and TRBV6-3, could not be distinguished by the 87-base-pair reads and were therefore excluded. In an earlier analysis of approximately 590 of the donors, most TCR beta V segments were observed in productive rearrangements about 90% or about 30% of the time, broadly matching IMGT annotations. The earlier analysis of 587 of the donors excluded approximately 15 rarely observed V segments, including chromosome 9 orphons, because counts were too low. In a later analysis, over 15,000 TCR beta sequences were associated with specific HLA alleles at a false discovery rate of 0.05. Linkage disequilibrium might explain the correlated functional status among segregating V segments, but an unknown experimental factor could not be ruled out. Presence/absence analyses assumed roughly uniform sequencing depth across donors, an assumption that may not hold. Across donors, most TCR sequences were observed very rarely, whereas some public TCRs were present in many individuals. The study gave a list of 150 to 200 TCR beta chains associated with cytomegalovirus. In this cohort, only TCR beta chains were sequenced, and detectable features were limited by the absence of alpha or paired-chain data.

The cohort was made up of roughly 670 healthy bone marrow donors. At the time of sampling, all cohort members were nominally healthy, though unrecorded immune exposures were likely present. The donor tested CMV seropositive and was one of the 289 seropositive cohort members. Each donor provided a peripheral blood sample, and peripheral blood mononuclear cells were used for TCR beta sequencing. Genomic DNA was extracted from the blood cell samples with the Qiagen DNeasy Blood Extraction Kit. This receptor was obtained from a man aged 25-45 years in good health and CMV-seropositive. Source material: PBMCs. This receptor chain uses TRBV11-2 and TRBJ2-2; TRBD2 is perhaps the D gene, given 5 matching bases. Here the CDR3 is given as CASSWGANTGELFF. The DNA is TGTGCCAGCAGTTGGGGAGCGAACACCGGGGAGCTGTTTTTT.